Presented here are 22 T cell receptor beta chains from one specimen sequenced in a study of T cell repertoires in cytomegalovirus infection. TCRdb re-analysed the reads in MiXCR, keeping a single row per CDR3 protein. The table includes about 740,000 distinct CDR3 sequences, 35% detected once. What was sequenced was PBMCs. These TCRs come from a human donor in good health (CMV status not recorded). Some clones in this sample may be carry-over from other donors' samples.

This clonotype was seen at least ten times. The genes are TRBV7-3 and TRBJ1-2; TRBD1 might be the D (6 bases). The CDR3 has 14 residues. The V end was cut by 3 bases, the J end by 2 bases, with 10 bases between. The V gene's germline CDR1 is SGHTA and CDR2 FQGTGA. The CDR3 DNA reads as TGTGCCAGCAGCTTGGACAGTTCCAACTATGGCTACACCTTC. It codes for CASSLDSSNYGYTF.

The V and J genes are TRBV4-1 and TRBJ1-6; D not resolved. With 0 bases removed from V and 9 bases from J, the gap between germline ends came to 9 bases. The CDR3 sequence is 14 residues long. The germline CDR1 and CDR2 sequences are MGHRA and YSYEKL. The CDR3 nucleotides are TGCGCCAGCAGCCAAGATCGTGCGGGTTCACCCCTCCACTTT. Its translation is CASSQDRAGSPLHF.

The table lists this clonotype with many counts. V is TRBV4-2 and J is TRBJ2-5; D ambiguous. There are 13 residues in the CDR3. The V gene's germline CDR1 is LGHNA and CDR2 YNFKEQ. The V gene lost 1 base and the J gene lost 1 base, with 4 bases spanning the gap. The DNA for the CDR3 is TGTGCCAGCAGCCAAGGTCTCCAAGAGACCCAGTACTTC. Translated, it gives CASSQGLQETQYF.

The chain joins TRBV5-4 to TRBJ1-1; D is unclear. Germline V CDR1 and CDR2: SGHNT, YYREEE (reference sequence). This CDR3 has 12 residues. Between the trimmed V and J ends, which lost 3 bases and 8 bases, there was a span of 11 bases. This CDR3 reads CASSSDGREAFF. The CDR3 region has the DNA TGTGCCAGCAGCTCTGACGGAAGAGAAGCTTTCTTT. Full variable domain (missing parts from reference TRBV5-4 and TRBJ1-1): ETGVTQSPTHLIKTRGQQVTLRCSSQSGHNTVSWYQQALGQGPQFIFQYYREEENGRGNFPPRFSGLQFPNYSSELNVNALELDDSALYLCASSSDGREAFFGQGTRLTVV.

The chain has TRBV7-2 and TRBJ1-3; D unresolved. The germline V and J ends were trimmed by 4 bases and 0 bases, with 16 bases remaining between them. CDR3 size: 17 residues. Germline CDR1 is SGHTA and CDR2 is FQGNSA. Written as DNA, the CDR3 is TGTGCCAGCAGCTCTCCCTCTACCGTCCTCTCTGGAAACACCATATATTTT. Encoded protein: CASSSPSTVLSGNTIYF.

CDR3 coding DNA: TGTGCCAGCAGTATCACTGGGACAGTTAATTCACCCCTCCACTTT. Translating gives CASSITGTVNSPLHF. V usage is TRBV28 and J usage is TRBJ1-6; 7 bases are a match to TRBD1. The CDR3 has 15 amino acids. Trimming at V came to 5 bases and at J to 6 bases, leaving 7 bases not matched to a gene. Germline V lookup: CDR1 MDHEN, CDR2 SYDVKM.

This sequence joins TRBV10-3 and TRBJ1-2; 7 nucleotides line up with TRBD1. The germline CDR1 and CDR2 sequences are ENHRY and SYGVKD. V gave up 5 bases and J gave up 8 bases; unmatched junction bases: 2. CDR3 length: 11 residues. The DNA for the CDR3 is TGTGCCATCAGTATAGGGGGCGGCTACACCTTC. Protein sequence: CAISIGGGYTF.

This clonotype showed up just a few times. V usage is TRBV5-4 and J usage is TRBJ2-5; D perhaps matches TRBD1 (6 bases). The CDR3 runs to 13 residues. Trimming removed 3 bases at V and 3 bases at J, with 9 bases between. The V gene's germline CDR1 is SGHNT and CDR2 YYREEE (reference sequence). CDR3 DNA sequence: TGTGCCAGCAGCTCCTGGACAGAAGAGACCCAGTACTTC. Amino acids: CASSSWTEETQYF.

V gene TRBV5-5 combines with J gene TRBJ2-1; TRBD2 matches 7 bases. Germline loops: CDR1 SGHKS, CDR2 YYEKEE (reference sequence). Trimming at V came to 0 bases and at J to 3 bases, leaving 12 bases not matched to a gene. This CDR3 has 18 residues. CDR3 nucleotide sequence: TGTGCCAGCAGCTTGGGATGGAGCTCTAGCGGCCTCTACAATGAGCAGTTCTTC. Translating gives CASSLGWSSSGLYNEQFF.

This clonotype was detected once. This may be a read error, as it is one base from a much larger clone. A read error is likely, as this CDR3 ends without the conserved phenylalanine or tryptophan. V and J are TRBV7-8 and TRBJ2-1; 11 nucleotides line up with TRBD2. There are 16 residues in the CDR3. V was pared by 2 bases and J by 5 bases, with 5 bases of the junction left unmatched. CDR1 SGHVS and CDR2 FQNEAQ come from the germline V gene. The CDR3 DNA follows: TGTGCCAGCAGCTTATATGAGACTAGCGGGGACAATGAGCAGTTCTTA. Protein: CASSLYETSGDNEQFL.

This clonotype was counted between two and nine times. The CDR3 nucleotides read TGTGCCAGCACTCAAGGTGGGACAGGGGTGTACGAGCAGTACTTC. Translated: CASTQGGTGVYEQYF. The chain combines TRBV7-9 with TRBJ2-7; the match to TRBD1 covers 10 bases. The V segment lost 7 bases and the J segment 4 bases; nucleotides outside the gene matches: 10. There are 15 residues in the CDR3. CDR1 is SEHNR, CDR2 FQNEAQ, per germline (reference sequence).

This clonotype came up a few times. J is TRBJ1-4 and V is TRBV2, with a weak D call TRBD1 (6 bases). V lost 4 bases and J lost 0, with 12 bases in between. The CDR3 has 16 amino acids. Looked up from germline, CDR1 is SNHLY and CDR2 is FYNNEI. CDR3 sequence: CASSGGQHATNEKLFF. In nucleotides, the CDR3 is TGTGCCAGCAGTGGTGGACAGCATGCAACTAATGAAAAACTGTTTTTT.

V is TRBV27 and J is TRBJ2-7, with 10 bases matching TRBD1. CDR3 size: 15 residues. The junction had 10 bases not matched to a gene; V was cut back by 8 bases and J by 3 bases. Germline CDR1 MNHEY, CDR2 SMNVEV (reference sequence). CDR3 region: CASFDPGTGDYEQYF. CDR3 nucleotide sequence: TGTGCCAGCTTCGATCCCGGGACAGGGGACTACGAGCAGTACTTC.

Regarding this clonotype: The conserved phenylalanine or tryptophan normally closing the CDR3 is absent here, so this likely arose from a read error. This chain uses TRBV14 with TRBJ2-1, with D perhaps TRBD1 or TRBD2 (6 bases each). The ends were cut back, 1 base at V and 7 bases at J, with 23 bases in the middle. The germline V gene encodes CDR1 SGHDN and CDR2 FVKESK. The CDR3 sequence is 18 residues long. The CDR3 sequence: CASSQVGFGAEGGNEQFL. CDR3 in DNA: TGTGCCAGCAGCCAAGTAGGCTTTGGGGCCGAAGGGGGGAATGAGCAGTTCTTA.

This clonotype was seen only a few times. This chain uses TRBV7-8 with TRBJ1-1; 9 nucleotides line up with TRBD1. Germline CDR1 and CDR2: SGHVS and FQNEAQ. V lost 5 bases, J lost 1 base, and 5 bases stayed unmatched. CDR3 length equals 15 residues. This CDR3 reads CASSIRQGENTEAFF. As DNA, the CDR3 is TGTGCCAGCAGCATAAGACAGGGGGAGAACACTGAAGCTTTCTTT.

The CDR3 spells CSASHFRGLAGEVDTQYF. The CDR3 DNA reads TGCAGTGCTAGTCACTTTCGCGGACTAGCGGGAGAGGTAGATACGCAGTATTTT. This rearrangement joins TRBV20-1 to TRBJ2-3; 13 bases are shared with TRBD2. The CDR3 runs 18 residues. Unmatched junction bases numbered 14, after V lost 3 bases and J lost 5 bases. Germline V gene data show CDR1 as DFQATT and CDR2 as SNEGSKA (reference sequence).

The chain is built from TRBV20-1 and TRBJ2-1; 14 nucleotides match TRBD2. The CDR3 is made up of 13 amino acids. The J segment lost 9 bases and the V segment lost 5 bases, leaving 3 bases of the junction unmatched. Germline CDR1 DFQATT, CDR2 SNEGSKA (reference sequence). In DNA form, the CDR3 reads TGCAGTGCTCCGACTAGCGGGAGGGCTGAGCAGTTCTTC. This gives the protein CSAPTSGRAEQFF.

The chain combines TRBV5-1 with TRBJ2-1; 11 positions agree with TRBD2. Germline trimming cut 2 bases from V and 8 bases from J; bases unmatched to any gene: 24. From germline, CDR1 is SGHRS and CDR2 YFSETQ. CDR3 length: 21 residues. This chain's CDR3 is CASSFLISGLAGPNWLDEQFF. The DNA for the CDR3 is TGCGCCAGCAGCTTCCTCATCTCAGGACTAGCGGGTCCAAACTGGCTCGATGAGCAGTTCTTC.

The chain recombines TRBV23-1 with TRBJ2-3, with 12 bases matching TRBD1. TRBV23-1 belongs to the ORF category, with a function that is uncertain. The length of the CDR3 is 16 residues. V lost 4 bases, J lost 4 bases, and 6 bases stayed unmatched. CDR3 amino acids: CASSLKGTGGPDTQYF. CDR3 coding DNA: TGCGCCAGCAGTCTAAAAGGGACAGGGGGCCCAGATACGCAGTATTTT.

This clonotype was found a few times. This chain links TRBV15 with TRBJ2-1; maybe TRBD1 (6 bases). This CDR3 spans 19 amino acids. CDR1 and CDR2 (germline): LNHNV, YYDKDF (reference sequence). V lost 0 bases, J lost 4 bases, and 22 bases lay in between. CDR3 DNA: TGTGCCACCAGCAGAGATCACAGGGAACTCCGCGAGATTTACAATGAGCAGTTCTTC. This codes for CATSRDHRELREIYNEQFF.

As for this clonotype: This sequence may be a read error, since a much larger clone differs from it by one base. The rearrangement links TRBV2 to TRBJ1-5, with a tentative D call TRBD1 (5 bases). CDR3 length: 13 amino acids. Germline V gene sequence: CDR1 SNHLY, CDR2 FYNNEI. Trimming removed 3 bases at V and 4 bases at J, with 7 bases between. DNA for the CDR3: TGTGCCAGCAGTGAGGGGGAGAATCAGCCCCAGCATTTT. This gives the protein CASSEGENQPQHF.

There are a few counts of this clonotype. The V gene is TRBV29-1, the J gene TRBJ2-2; D perhaps matches TRBD1 (6 bases). V lost 4 bases and J lost 1, with 10 bases in between. The CDR3 sequence is 14 residues long. Germline CDR1 is SQVTM and CDR2 is ANQGSEA. CDR3 nucleotide sequence: TGCAGCGTTGCGAGGGGACAGAACACCGGGGAGCTGTTTTTT. This codes for CSVARGQNTGELFF.